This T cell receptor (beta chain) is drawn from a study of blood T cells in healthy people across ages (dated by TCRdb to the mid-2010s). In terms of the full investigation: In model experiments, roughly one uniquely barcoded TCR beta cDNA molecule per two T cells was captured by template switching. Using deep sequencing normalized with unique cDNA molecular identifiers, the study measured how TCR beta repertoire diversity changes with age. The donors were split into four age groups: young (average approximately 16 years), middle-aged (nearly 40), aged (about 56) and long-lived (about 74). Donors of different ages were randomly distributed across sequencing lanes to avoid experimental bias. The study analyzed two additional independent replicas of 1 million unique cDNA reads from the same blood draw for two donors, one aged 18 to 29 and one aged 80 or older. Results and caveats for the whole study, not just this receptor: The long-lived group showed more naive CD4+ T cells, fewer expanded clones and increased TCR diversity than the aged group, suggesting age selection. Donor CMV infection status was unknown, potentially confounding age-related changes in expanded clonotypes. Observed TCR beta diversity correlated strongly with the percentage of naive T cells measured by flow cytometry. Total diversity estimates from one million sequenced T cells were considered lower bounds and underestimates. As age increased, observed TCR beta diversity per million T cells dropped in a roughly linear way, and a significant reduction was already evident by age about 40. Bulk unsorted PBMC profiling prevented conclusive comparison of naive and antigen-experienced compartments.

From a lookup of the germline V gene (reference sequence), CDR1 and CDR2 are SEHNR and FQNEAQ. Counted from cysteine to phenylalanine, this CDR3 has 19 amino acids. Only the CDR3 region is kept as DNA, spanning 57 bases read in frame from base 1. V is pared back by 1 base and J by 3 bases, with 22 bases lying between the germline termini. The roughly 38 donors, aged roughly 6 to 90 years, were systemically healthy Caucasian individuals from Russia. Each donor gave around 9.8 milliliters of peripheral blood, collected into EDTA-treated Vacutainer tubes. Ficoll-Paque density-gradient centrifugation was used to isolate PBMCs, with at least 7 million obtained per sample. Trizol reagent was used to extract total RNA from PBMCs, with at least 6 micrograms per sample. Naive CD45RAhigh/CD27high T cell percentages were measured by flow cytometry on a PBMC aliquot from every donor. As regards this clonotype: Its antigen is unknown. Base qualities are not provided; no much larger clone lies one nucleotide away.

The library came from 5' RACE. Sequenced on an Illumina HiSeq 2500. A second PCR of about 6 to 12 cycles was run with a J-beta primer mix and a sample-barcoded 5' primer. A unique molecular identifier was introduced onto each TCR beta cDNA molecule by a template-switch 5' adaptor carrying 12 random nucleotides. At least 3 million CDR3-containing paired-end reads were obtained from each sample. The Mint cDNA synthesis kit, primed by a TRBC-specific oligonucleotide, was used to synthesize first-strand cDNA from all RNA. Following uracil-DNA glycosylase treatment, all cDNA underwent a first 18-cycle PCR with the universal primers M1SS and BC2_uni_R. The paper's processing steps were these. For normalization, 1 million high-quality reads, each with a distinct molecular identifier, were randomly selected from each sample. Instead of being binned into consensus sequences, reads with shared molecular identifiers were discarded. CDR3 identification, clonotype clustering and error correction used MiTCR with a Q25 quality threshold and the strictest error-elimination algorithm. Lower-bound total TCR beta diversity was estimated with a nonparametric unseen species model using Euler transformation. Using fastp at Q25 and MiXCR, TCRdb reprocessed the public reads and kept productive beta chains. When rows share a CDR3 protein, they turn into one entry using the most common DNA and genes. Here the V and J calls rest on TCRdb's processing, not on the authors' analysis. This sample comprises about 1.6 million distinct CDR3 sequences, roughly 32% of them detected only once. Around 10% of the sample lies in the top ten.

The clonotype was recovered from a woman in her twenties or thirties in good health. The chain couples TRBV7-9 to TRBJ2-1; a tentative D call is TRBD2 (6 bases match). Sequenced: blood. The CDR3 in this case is CASSLVGGGAGNIYNEQFF. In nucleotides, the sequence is TGTGCCAGCAGCTTAGTTGGAGGTGGGGCGGGAAATATCTACAATGAGCAGTTCTTC.